These 6 T cell receptor beta chains were all obtained from the same sample, sequenced in a study of T-cell memory formation after mild COVID-19. TCRdb reanalysed the 5' RACE reads using MiXCR and keeps one entry per CDR3 protein. Altogether roughly 450,000 distinct CDR3 sequences are present, about 20% being singletons, with the ten largest covering about 12%. Sequences were obtained from PBMCs or a T cell subset sorted from them (not recorded which). These receptor sequences come from an adult woman who had mild COVID-19 (a few samples of this study predate the infection). Cell type and time point are not known.

This clonotype has a handful of counts. The chain employs TRBV6-1 and TRBJ1-2; tentatively, D is TRBD1 (6 bases). V was trimmed by 8 bases and J by 4 bases, leaving 23 bases between them. The CDR3 covers 16 residues. Germline V gene sequence: CDR1 MNHNS, CDR2 SASEGT. CDR3 in amino acids: CASSLEGRQGPYGYTF. In DNA, the CDR3 is TGTGCCAGCTCCTTAGAAGGAAGGCAGGGGCCCTATGGCTACACCTTC.

This clonotype came up many times. The V call is TRBV24-1, the J call TRBJ1-1; 8 bases agree with TRBD1. Germline CDR1 KGHDR, CDR2 SFDVKD. Trimming took 5 bases from V and 1 from J; bases not matched to a gene: 8. The CDR3 covers 16 residues. The CDR3 loop reads CATSVGQGAGNTEAFF. The CDR3 DNA sequence: TGTGCCACCAGTGTCGGACAGGGCGCGGGGAACACTGAAGCTTTCTTT.

This clonotype has more than one count but fewer than ten. The chain has TRBV12-3 or TRBV12-4 and TRBJ1-1; a weak D match, TRBD1 (5 bases). CDR3 size: 14 residues. V lost 4 bases and J 7 bases, leaving 16 bases between the germline ends. CDR3 bases: TGTGCCAGCAGTTCCCGGAGCGGGGGGATTGAAGCTTTCTTT. It translates to CASSSRSGGIEAFF.

The chain joins TRBV20-1 to TRBJ2-7; D perhaps matches TRBD1 (6 bases). The CDR3 has 12 residues. Trimming took 6 bases from V and 2 from J, leaving 11 bases between them. CDR1 and CDR2 (germline): DFQATT, SNEGSKA (reference sequence). CDR3 nucleotides: TGCAGTGCAAAGAGGGGGACCTACGAGCAGTACTTC. Translation gives CSAKRGTYEQYF.

The chain links TRBV7-3 to TRBJ2-2, with TRBD2 identical over 12 bases. The CDR3 contains 21 residues. J gave up 4 bases and V 1 base, and 16 bases lay outside the gene matches. In germline, CDR1 is SGHTA, CDR2 FQGTGA. CDR3 protein: CASSLKGGLRLAGVSTGELFF. CDR3 nucleotide sequence: TGTGCCAGCAGCTTAAAAGGTGGTTTGAGACTAGCGGGAGTGAGCACCGGGGAGCTGTTTTTT. Looking up the rest from reference TRBV7-3 and TRBJ2-2 gives the full variable domain: GAGVSQTPSNKVTEKGKYVELRCDPISGHTALYWYRQSLGQGPEFLIYFQGTGAADDSGLPNDRFFAVRPEGSVSTLKIQRTERGDSAVYLCASSLKGGLRLAGVSTGELFFGEGSRLTVL.

The V and J genes are TRBV4-1 and TRBJ2-7, with D perhaps TRBD1 (6 bases). Germline V lookup: CDR1 MGHRA, CDR2 YSYEKL. V was pared by 3 bases and J by 3 bases, with 12 bases between. The CDR3 is made up of 14 amino acids. This CDR3 reads CASSQAGTNYEQYF. The CDR3 coding sequence is TGCGCCAGCAGCCAGGCCGGGACAAACTACGAGCAGTACTTC.